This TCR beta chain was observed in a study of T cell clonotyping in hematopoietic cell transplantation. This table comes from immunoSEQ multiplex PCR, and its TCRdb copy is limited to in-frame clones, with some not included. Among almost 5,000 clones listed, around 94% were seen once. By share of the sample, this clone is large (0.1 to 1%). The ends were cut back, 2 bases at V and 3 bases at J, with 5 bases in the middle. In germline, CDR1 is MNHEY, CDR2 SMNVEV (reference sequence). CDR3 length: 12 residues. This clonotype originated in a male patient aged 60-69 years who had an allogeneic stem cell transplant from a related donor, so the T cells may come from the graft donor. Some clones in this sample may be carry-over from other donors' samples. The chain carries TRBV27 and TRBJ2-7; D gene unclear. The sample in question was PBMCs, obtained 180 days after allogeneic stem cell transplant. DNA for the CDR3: TGTGCCAGCAGTTTAGGGAACTACGAGCAGTACTTC. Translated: CASSLGNYEQYF.